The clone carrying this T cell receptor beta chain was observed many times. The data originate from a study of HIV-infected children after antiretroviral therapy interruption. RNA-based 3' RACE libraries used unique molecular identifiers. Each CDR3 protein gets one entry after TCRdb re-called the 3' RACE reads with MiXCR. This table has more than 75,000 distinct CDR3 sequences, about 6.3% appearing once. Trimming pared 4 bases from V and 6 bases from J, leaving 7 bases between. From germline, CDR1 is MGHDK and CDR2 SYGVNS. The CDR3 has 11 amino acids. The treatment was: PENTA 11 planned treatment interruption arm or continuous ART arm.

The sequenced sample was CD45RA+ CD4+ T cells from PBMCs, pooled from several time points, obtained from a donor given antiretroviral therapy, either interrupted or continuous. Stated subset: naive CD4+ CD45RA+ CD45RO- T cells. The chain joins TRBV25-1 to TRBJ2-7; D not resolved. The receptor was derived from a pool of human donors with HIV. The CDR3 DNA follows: TGTGCCAGCAGTGTGGCAGGCGAGCAGTACTTC. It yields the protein CASSVAGEQYF.